Below are 20 T cell receptor beta chains sequenced from a single sample in a study of blood T cell repertoires in COVID-19. Sequencing used immunoSEQ multiplex PCR; TCRdb keeps in-frame clones, though not all of them. This sample has 150,000 to 200,000 clones, with around 87% found just once. Sequenced: peripheral blood. These receptors were collected from a man in his forties with active or convalescent COVID-19.

The chain links TRBV27 to TRBJ2-2, with TRBD2 matching over 8 bases. This CDR3 comprises 18 residues. V lost 3 bases to trimming and J lost 1 base; unmatched junction nucleotides: 10. CDR1 is MNHEY, CDR2 SMNVEV, per germline (reference sequence). CDR3 DNA: TGTGCCAGCAGTTTTTCAAGATTTACTAGCGGGAACACCGGGGAGCTGTTTTTT. Amino acids: CASSFSRFTSGNTGELFF.

The rearrangement links TRBV12-1 to TRBJ1-5; the table's D call of TRBD1 was not tested on the DNA. TRBV12-1 is reported as a pseudogene. The CDR3 is made up of 15 amino acids. The chain's CDR3 is CASSRTKQGKRPQHF. Here the CDR3 DNA reads TGTGCCAGCAGCCGAACGAAACAGGGGAAGAGGCCCCAGCATTTT.

This chain links TRBV7-3 with TRBJ1-1; the match to TRBD1 covers 8 bases. This CDR3 comprises 13 residues. The germline V gene has CDR1 SGHTA and CDR2 FQGTGA. Trimming removed 1 base from V and 8 bases from J; junction bases left unmatched: 3. The DNA for the CDR3 is TGTGCCAGCAGCTTAATAACAGGGGGAGAAGCTTTCTTT. Its translation is CASSLITGGEAFF.

The genes are TRBV18 and TRBJ2-7, with 8 bases identical to TRBD1. Germline assignment: CDR1 KGHSH and CDR2 LQKENI. The CDR3 is made up of 12 amino acids. With 3 bases clipped from V and 10 bases from J, the junction kept 5 bases outside the gene matches. CDR3 sequence: CASSPRTGLQYF. CDR3 coding DNA: TGTGCCAGCTCACCGCGGACAGGGCTACAGTACTTC.

This chain links TRBV30 with TRBJ1-4; D is unclear. Germline lookup yields CDR1 GTSNPN and CDR2 SVGIG (reference sequence). The CDR3 has 13 residues. Trimming took 8 bases from V and 3 from J, leaving 13 bases between them. The CDR3 spells CAGNSYPNEKLFF. In DNA, the CDR3 is TGTGCCGGGAACAGCTACCCTAATGAAAAACTGTTTTTT.

A single count supports this clone. Other DNA sequences within the sample encode an identical CDR3. The rearrangement links TRBV3-1 (or the pseudogene TRBV3-2) to TRBJ2-7; D is unclear. The CDR3 loop spans 12 amino acids. Trimming removed 1 base from V and 4 bases from J, with 5 bases in between. Germline-derived CDR1 and CDR2 are LGHDT and YNNKEL (reference sequence). The CDR3 sequence is CASSQGRYEQYF. The CDR3 nucleotides read TGTGCCAGCAGCCAAGGGAGATACGAGCAGTACTTC.

V gene TRBV18 combines with J gene TRBJ1-1; maybe TRBD1 (5 bases). Trimming took off 3 bases at V and 3 bases at J, with 11 bases between the two ends. Germline loops: CDR1 KGHSH, CDR2 LQKENI. CDR3 length: 14 amino acids. The CDR3 DNA reads TGTGCCAGCTCACCCTCCGGGGGGTACACTGAAGCTTTCTTT. Translated: CASSPSGGYTEAFF.

The chain carries TRBV5-1 and TRBJ2-3, with 9 bases lining up with TRBD2. Germline V CDR1 and CDR2: SGHRS, YFSETQ. This CDR3 comprises 19 residues. V gave up 5 bases and J gave up 1 base; unmatched junction bases: 17. For the CDR3, the DNA is TGCGCCAGCAGTTTGCGGGGAATCGGGGCTAGCGGGGGCACAGATACGCAGTATTTT. Its protein is CASSLRGIGASGGTDTQYF.

The CDR3 DNA reads as TGTGCCAGCAGCGTAGGTGACAGCATAGTGAACACTGAAGCTTTCTTT. It translates to CASSVGDSIVNTEAFF. This rearrangement joins TRBV9 to TRBJ1-1; tentatively, D is TRBD1 (5 bases). CDR1 is SGDLS, CDR2 YYNGEE, per germline. V lost 0 bases to trimming and J lost 0 bases, with 12 bases between them. The CDR3 is made up of 16 amino acids.

V gene TRBV7-3 combines with J gene TRBJ2-1; D is ambiguous. CDR3 length: 15 amino acids. Germline-derived CDR1 and CDR2 are SGHTA and FQGTGA. Trimming cost V 5 bases and J 2 bases, with 13 bases left between them. For the CDR3, the DNA is TGTGCCAGCAGCCCCCTCGGCGGTCCCTACAATGAGCAGTTCTTC. It translates to CASSPLGGPYNEQFF.

The chain recombines TRBV19 with TRBJ2-7; 9 bases map to TRBD1. CDR1 is LNHDA and CDR2 is SQIVND in the germline V gene (reference sequence). The CDR3 has 13 amino acids. V was clipped by 10 bases and J by 5 bases; unmatched bases: 9. CDR3 bases: TGTGCCACTGGACAGGGGCTCAGTGACGAGCAGTACTTC. It codes for CATGQGLSDEQYF.

This chain uses TRBV9 with TRBJ2-1; 10 bases are a match to TRBD2. Germline V gene lookup returns CDR1 SGDLS and CDR2 YYNGEE. Unmatched junction bases numbered 12, after V lost 3 bases and J lost 0 bases. CDR3 length equals 19 residues. CDR3 region: CASSGKRGGYMSSYNEQFF. CDR3 DNA sequence: TGTGCCAGCAGCGGGAAGCGGGGGGGCTATATGAGCTCCTACAATGAGCAGTTCTTC.

This clone was found once. The rearrangement uses TRBV2 and TRBJ2-3; no firm D call. Trimming shortened V by 0 bases and J by 0 bases, and 16 bases separated the two germline ends. Per the germline V gene, CDR1 is SNHLY and CDR2 is FYNNEI. The CDR3 extends over 18 amino acids. DNA for the CDR3: TGTGCCAGCAGTGAAGCGTGGCAGAATTTGACTAGCACAGATACGCAGTATTTT. It translates to CASSEAWQNLTSTDTQYF.

The chain combines TRBV7-2 with TRBJ2-2, with 11 bases aligning to TRBD2. V shed 1 base and J 4 bases; nucleotides not matched to a gene: 5. CDR1 is SGHTA and CDR2 is FQGNSA in the germline V gene. The CDR3 covers 17 residues. The CDR3 region is CASSLGLAGGSTGELFF. As DNA, the CDR3 is TGTGCCAGCAGCTTAGGTCTAGCGGGGGGCAGCACCGGGGAGCTGTTTTTT. Full variable domain (missing parts from reference TRBV7-2 and TRBJ2-2): GAGVSQSPSNKVTEKGKDVELRCDPISGHTALYWYRQSLGQGLEFLIYFQGNSAPDKSGLPSDRFSAERTGGSVSTLTIQRTQQEDSAVYLCASSLGLAGGSTGELFFGEGSRLTVL.

V usage is TRBV11-2 and J usage is TRBJ1-2; D gene unclear. V was cut by 2 bases and J by 0 bases, with 10 bases left in between. The CDR3 covers 15 residues. CDR1 is SGHAT, CDR2 FQNNGV, per germline. The CDR3 here is CASSLTAEANYGYTF. The CDR3 bases are TGTGCCAGCAGCTTAACAGCCGAAGCTAACTATGGCTACACCTTC. Supplemented by reference TRBV11-2 and TRBJ1-2, the full variable domain reads EAGVAQSPRYKIIEKRQSVAFWCNPISGHATLYWYQQILGQGPKLLIQFQNNGVVDDSQLPKDRFSAERLKGVDSTLKIQPAKLEDSAVYLCASSLTAEANYGYTFGSGTRLTVV.

J is TRBJ1-1 and V is TRBV4-1, with D perhaps matching TRBD1 (5 bases). V dropped 0 bases and J dropped 1 base, with 6 bases sitting between them. In germline, CDR1 is MGHRA, CDR2 YSYEKL. The CDR3 totals 14 residues. The CDR3, as DNA: TGCGCCAGCAGCCAAGACGGGGGGAACACTGAAGCTTTCTTT. The encoded protein is CASSQDGGNTEAFF.

This sequence joins TRBV28 and TRBJ2-3; 8 positions match TRBD1. V shed 7 bases and J 6 bases; nucleotides not matched to a gene: 6. This CDR3 spans 13 amino acids. Looked up from germline, CDR1 is MDHEN and CDR2 is SYDVKM. The CDR3 DNA follows: TGTGCCAGCATCCAGGGGGCAACTGATACGCAGTATTTT. Translation gives CASIQGATDTQYF.

The chain has TRBV28 and TRBJ1-5; TRBD1 agrees at 7 bases. With V trimmed by 3 bases and J by 2 bases, 10 bases remained unmatched. The CDR3 sequence is 17 residues long. Germline assignment: CDR1 MDHEN and CDR2 SYDVKM. This CDR3 is CASSLGVGGGGNQPQHF. CDR3 coding DNA: TGTGCCAGCAGTTTGGGCGTAGGGGGCGGGGGCAATCAGCCCCAGCATTTT.

The gene calls are TRBV6-1 and TRBJ2-7; D unresolved. The ends were cut back, 1 base at V and 0 bases at J, with 10 bases in the middle. In germline, CDR1 is MNHNS, CDR2 SASEGT. The CDR3 runs 15 residues. CDR3 region: CASSEGHPSSYEQYF. In nucleotides, the CDR3 is TGTGCCAGCAGTGAAGGACACCCGAGCTCCTACGAGCAGTACTTC.

The chain has TRBV7-2 and TRBJ2-7; 8 bases fit TRBD1. The V gene's germline CDR1 is SGHTA and CDR2 FQGNSA. Trimming cost V 0 bases and J 2 bases; bases outside gene matches: 3. The CDR3 totals 15 residues. The CDR3 loop reads CASSLAPTGAYEQYF. The CDR3 DNA reads as TGTGCCAGCAGCTTAGCGCCGACAGGGGCCTACGAGCAGTACTTC. The whole variable domain, remainder taken from reference TRBV7-2 and TRBJ2-7, is GAGVSQSPSNKVTEKGKDVELRCDPISGHTALYWYRQSLGQGLEFLIYFQGNSAPDKSGLPSDRFSAERTGGSVSTLTIQRTQQEDSAVYLCASSLAPTGAYEQYFGPGTRLTVT.